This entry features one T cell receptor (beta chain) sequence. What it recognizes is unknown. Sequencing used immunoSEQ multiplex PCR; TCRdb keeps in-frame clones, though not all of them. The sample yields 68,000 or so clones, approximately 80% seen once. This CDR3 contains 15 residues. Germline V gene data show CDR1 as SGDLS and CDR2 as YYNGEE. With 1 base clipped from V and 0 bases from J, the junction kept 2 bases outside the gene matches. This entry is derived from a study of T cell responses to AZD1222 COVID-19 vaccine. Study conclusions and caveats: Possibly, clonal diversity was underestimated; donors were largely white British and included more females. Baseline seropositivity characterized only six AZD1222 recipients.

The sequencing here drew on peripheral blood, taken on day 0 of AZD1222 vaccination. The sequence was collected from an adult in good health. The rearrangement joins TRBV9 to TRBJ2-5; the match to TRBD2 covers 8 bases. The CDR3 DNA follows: TGTGCCAGCAGCGTATTTAGCGGGGACCAAGAGACCCAGTACTTC. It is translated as CASSVFSGDQETQYF.